Listed below are T cell receptor beta chains from one sample, sequenced in a study of early T cells in non-severe SARS-CoV-2 infection. Each CDR3 protein is one row after TCRdb ran MiXCR on the 5' RACE reads. The table shows over 15,000 distinct CDR3 sequences, with 5% occurring only once. Sequencing was performed on whole blood. All receptors derive from an adult who was a healthcare worker with PCR-confirmed SARS-CoV-2 infection or an uninfected control (not recorded which). Each CDR3 is given with its conserved first and last residue. D genes are given only for firm matches. Expanded clones get a size class; other rows say once, few or many, or leave the size out.

V gene	clone size	J gene	D gene	CDR3 protein	CDR3 DNA
TRBV10-2	.	TRBJ1-5	.	CASSEGWGIYQPQHF	TGCGCCAGCAGTGAGGGTTGGGGGATTTATCAGCCCCAGCATTTT
TRBV11-2	many	TRBJ2-3	TRBD2	CASSPHSGSTDTQYF	TGTGCCAGCAGCCCCCATAGCGGGAGCACGGATACGCAGTATTTT
TRBV20-1	many	TRBJ1-3	.	CSARKAVGAGNTIYF	TGCAGTGCTAGGAAGGCAGTGGGAGCTGGAAACACCATATATTTT
TRBV10-1	many	TRBJ2-5	.	CASSEGKGAWRETQYF	TGCGCCAGCAGTGAGGGAAAAGGGGCCTGGAGAGAGACCCAGTACTTC
TRBV15	many	TRBJ1-2	.	CATSRGDTAGSYTF	TGTGCCACCAGCAGAGGCGACACGGCGGGAAGCTACACCTTC
TRBV5-5	few	TRBJ2-3	.	CASSLAEQGGRLTDTQYF	TGTGCCAGCAGCTTGGCCGAGCAAGGAGGAAGGTTGACAGATACGCAGTATTTT
TRBV29-1	few	TRBJ2-3	.	CSGERSSADTQYF	TGCAGCGGCGAACGTTCTAGCGCAGATACGCAGTATTTT
TRBV5-1	medium-sized	TRBJ2-1	TRBD2	CASSITSGSYNEQFF	TGCGCCAGCAGCATAACTAGCGGGAGTTACAATGAGCAGTTCTTC
TRBV6-1	.	TRBJ1-1	TRBD1	CASSARGRDTEAFF	TGTGCCAGCAGTGCCAGGGGGCGCGACACTGAAGCTTTCTTT
TRBV20-1	medium-sized	TRBJ2-3	TRBD2	CSATTSGSVTDTQYF	TGCAGTGCGACTACTAGCGGGAGCGTTACAGATACGCAGTATTTT
TRBV20-1	many	TRBJ2-3	.	CSATRGVQSLTDTQYF	TGCAGTGCTACCCGTGGAGTCCAGTCTTTAACAGATACGCAGTATTTT
TRBV20-1	many	TRBJ2-1	.	CSARGLANEQFF	TGCAGTGCTAGAGGATTAGCCAATGAGCAGTTCTTC
TRBV5-1	medium-sized	TRBJ1-1	.	CASSLVPGALTTEAFF	TGCGCCAGCAGCTTGGTTCCGGGGGCGCTGACCACTGAAGCTTTCTTT
TRBV7-2	many	TRBJ2-3	TRBD2	CASSLARGLAGAGADTQYF	TGTGCCAGCAGCTTAGCGCGAGGACTAGCGGGAGCCGGAGCAGATACGCAGTATTTT
TRBV7-6	many	TRBJ2-7	TRBD2	CASSSTSGRGNSYEQYF	TGTGCCAGCAGCTCAACCAGCGGGAGGGGGAACTCCTACGAGCAGTACTTC
TRBV29-1	many	TRBJ1-2	TRBD1	CSVGGQGYGYTF	TGCAGCGTTGGGGGACAGGGCTATGGCTACACCTTC
TRBV3-1	few	TRBJ1-1	.	CASSPTGRTEAFF	TGTGCCAGCAGCCCGACAGGCCGCACTGAAGCTTTCTTT
TRBV10-1	many	TRBJ2-7	.	CASSESGTPYEQYF	TGCGCCAGCAGTGAGTCAGGGACACCCTACGAGCAGTACTTC
TRBV10-3	.	TRBJ1-3	TRBD1	CASRQGPGNTIYF	TGTGCCAGCCGACAGGGGCCCGGAAACACCATATATTTT
TRBV19	many	TRBJ2-6	.	CASSALGGANVLTF	TGTGCCAGTAGTGCCCTAGGGGGGGCCAACGTCCTGACTTTC
TRBV7-2	many	TRBJ2-3	TRBD2	CASSLLAGGRGPDTQYF	TGTGCCAGCAGCTTGCTAGCGGGAGGAAGAGGTCCAGATACGCAGTATTTT
TRBV7-2	.	TRBJ2-1	.	CASSLAKREQFF	TGTGCCAGCAGCCTTGCAAAGCGGGAGCAGTTCTTC
TRBV4-3	medium-sized	TRBJ2-3	.	CASSQGLARGGTDTRYF	TGCGCCAGCAGCCAAGGCCTAGCAAGAGGTGGCACAGATACGCGGTATTTT
TRBV12-3/TRBV12-4	many	TRBJ2-3	.	CASSLGRSTDTQYF	TGTGCCAGCAGTTTAGGGCGGAGCACAGATACGCAGTATTTT
TRBV18	many	TRBJ1-2	TRBD1	CASSRRDRGLSAYGYTF	TGTGCCAGCTCACGGCGGGACAGGGGGCTTAGTGCCTATGGCTACACCTTC
TRBV5-1	many	TRBJ2-7	.	CASKASTYEQYF	TGCGCCAGCAAAGCGAGTACCTACGAGCAGTACTTC
TRBV30	many	TRBJ1-1	TRBD1	CACTRDRGHGAFF	TGTGCCTGTACCCGGGACAGGGGGCATGGGGCTTTCTTT
TRBV20-1	few	TRBJ2-7	.	CSASGGRGEQYF	TGCAGTGCTAGTGGCGGTCGCGGCGAGCAGTACTTC
TRBV6-6	many	TRBJ1-6	.	CASSYDGNSPLHF	TGTGCCAGCAGTTATGATGGGAATTCACCCCTCCACTTT